These 24 T cell receptor beta chains share one sample of origin, sequenced in a study of T-cell reconstitution after alpha-beta-depleted transplantation in children. Using unique molecular identifiers, the investigators prepared the TCRbeta library. TCRdb independently ran MiXCR on the PCR reads; one entry per CDR3 protein. The table records about 280,000 distinct CDR3 sequences, about 9.9% of them present only once. The input for sequencing was peripheral blood, taken 180 days after TCRalphabeta/CD19-depleted stem cell transplant. The receptors shown here come from a male patient aged 2 to 9 who had a stem cell transplant for chronic granulomatous disease, so the T cells may come from the graft donor.

This clonotype was detected many times. V is TRBV7-2 and J is TRBJ1-1; a weak D match, TRBD1 (5 bases). The V end lost 1 base, the J end lost 4 bases, and 16 bases lay between the germline ends. The CDR3 spans 16 residues. Per the germline V gene, CDR1 is SGHTA and CDR2 is FQGNSA. The CDR3 sequence: CASSLVQGVSITEAFF. The CDR3 DNA reads TGTGCCAGCAGCTTAGTTCAGGGAGTCTCGATCACTGAAGCTTTCTTT.

At least ten counts were recorded for this clonotype. The CDR3 coding sequence is TGTGCCAGCAGCGGAGCCGCATACGAGCAGTACTTC. Its translation: CASSGAAYEQYF. The chain uses TRBV5-6 and TRBJ2-7; D is ambiguous. The V end was cut by 4 bases, the J end by 4 bases, with 9 bases between. Germline V gene lookup returns CDR1 SGHDT and CDR2 YYEEEE. This CDR3 has 12 amino acids. Based on the CDR3 plus reference TRBV5-6 and TRBJ2-7, the full variable domain is DAGVTQSPTHLIKTRGQQVTLRCSPKSGHDTVSWYQQALGQGPQFIFQYYEEEERQRGNFPDRFSGHQFPNYSSELNVNALLLGDSALYLCASSGAAYEQYFGPGTRLTVT.

The sample holds many counts of this clonotype. The chain has TRBV4-1 and TRBJ2-7; 9 bases are a match to TRBD2. Losses at the gene ends were 2 bases for V and 6 bases for J; bases not matched to a gene: 8. This CDR3 contains 15 residues. Per the germline V gene, CDR1 is MGHRA and CDR2 is YSYEKL. The CDR3, as DNA: TGCGCCAGCAGCCAACCGACTAGCGGATCTGGCGAGCAGTACTTC. It yields the protein CASSQPTSGSGEQYF.

In this sample, this clonotype turned up many times. This rearrangement joins TRBV5-1 to TRBJ2-1; 16 nucleotides agree with TRBD2. Germline CDR1 SGHRS, CDR2 YFSETQ. V lost 4 bases to trimming and J lost 2 bases; unmatched junction nucleotides: 9. The CDR3 totals 19 residues. CDR3 loop: CASSPGLAGGPRAYNEQFF. The DNA of the CDR3 is TGCGCCAGCAGCCCGGGACTAGCGGGGGGGCCTCGCGCCTACAATGAGCAGTTCTTC.

This clonotype was counted a few times. The chain joins TRBV14 to TRBJ1-2; D might be TRBD1 (5 bases). The ends were cut back, 4 bases at V and 2 bases at J, with 11 bases in the middle. CDR3 length: 14 residues. Germline CDR1 reads SGHDN; CDR2 reads FVKESK. In DNA, the CDR3 is TGTGCCAGCAGCCGCCGGGACGTAAACTATGGCTACACCTTC. Translated: CASSRRDVNYGYTF.

This clonotype was seen many times. V gene TRBV7-2 combines with J gene TRBJ1-3, with a possible D match to TRBD1 (6 bases). Trimming took 5 bases from V and 4 from J, leaving 15 bases between them. The CDR3 contains 15 residues. Germline V gives CDR1 SGHTA, CDR2 FQGNSA. DNA of the CDR3: TGTGCCAGCAGCCCTGAAACAGGGTTCGGAAACACCATATATTTT. This translates into CASSPETGFGNTIYF.

This clonotype has at least ten counts. The chain employs TRBV13 and TRBJ2-1; the match to TRBD2 covers 8 bases. V trimming: 8 bases; J trimming: 9 bases; junction bases outside the gene matches: 9. The CDR3 consists of 13 residues. Per the germline V gene, CDR1 is PRHDT and CDR2 is FYEKMQ (reference sequence). The CDR3 DNA reads as TGTGCCAGCGGTACGGGAGGGCCAATTGAGCAGTTCTTC. It yields the protein CASGTGGPIEQFF. The variable domain in full, completed from reference TRBV13 and TRBJ2-1, reads AAGVIQSPRHLIKEKRETATLKCYPIPRHDTVYWYQQGPGQDPQFLISFYEKMQSDKGSIPDRFSAQQFSDYHSELNMSSLELGDSALYFCASGTGGPIEQFFGPGTRLTVL.

This clonotype showed up many times. This chain links TRBV20-1 with TRBJ2-5; TRBD1 or TRBD2 may be the D gene (5 bases each). There are 16 residues in the CDR3. Germline loops: CDR1 DFQATT, CDR2 SNEGSKA (reference sequence). Trimming pared 0 bases from V and 4 bases from J, leaving 18 bases between. The chain's CDR3 is CSARDRGWVSIETQYF. As DNA, the CDR3 is TGCAGTGCTAGAGATCGGGGCTGGGTTTCTATAGAGACCCAGTACTTC.

This clonotype came up many times. V is TRBV5-1 and J is TRBJ1-5, with D possibly matching TRBD1 (5 bases). This CDR3 is 14 amino acids long. CDR1 is SGHRS and CDR2 is YFSETQ in the germline V gene. The V end lost 4 bases, the J end lost 3 bases, and 11 bases lay between the germline ends. CDR3 coding DNA: TGCGCCAGCAGCCAGGGACTACCCAATCAGCCCCAGCATTTT. Protein: CASSQGLPNQPQHF.

This clonotype was recorded many times. The gene calls are TRBV6-1 and TRBJ1-3; a possible D gene is TRBD1 (6 bases). This CDR3 is 14 amino acids long. V lost 6 bases and J lost 3, with 12 bases in between. In germline, CDR1 is MNHNS, CDR2 SASEGT. CDR3 region: CASRRGVLGNTIYF. The CDR3, as DNA: TGTGCCAGCAGAAGGGGGGTTCTTGGAAACACCATATATTTT.

There are many counts of this clonotype. The V and J genes are TRBV27 and TRBJ2-1; 9 nucleotides match TRBD2. Germline CDR1 MNHEY, CDR2 SMNVEV (reference sequence). V dropped 3 bases and J dropped 9; count of bases not matched to a gene: 3. This CDR3 spans 13 amino acids. CDR3 protein: CASSFSAGGEQFF. The CDR3 DNA sequence: TGTGCCAGCAGTTTTTCAGCGGGGGGTGAGCAGTTCTTC.

In the case of this clonotype: A much more abundant neighbour one base away suggests this may be a read error. The chain is built from TRBV3-1 and TRBJ2-1, with D unclear. The CDR3 contains 14 residues. CDR1 and CDR2 from the germline V gene are LGHDT and YNNKEL (reference sequence). For the CDR3, the DNA is TGTGCCAGCAGCCAAGAGGGATTCTACAATGAGCGGTTCTTC. The encoded protein is CASSQEGFYNERFF.

V and J are TRBV28 and TRBJ2-5; 7 bases are a match to TRBD2. The V and J ends lost 0 bases and 2 bases, in that order; junction bases with no gene match: 3. The length of the CDR3 is 15 residues. Germline V CDR1 and CDR2: MDHEN, SYDVKM. The CDR3 protein is CASSLWGGVQETQYF. The CDR3 nucleotides are TGTGCCAGCAGTTTATGGGGGGGGGTTCAAGAGACCCAGTACTTC.

This clonotype showed up many times. The V gene is TRBV7-9, the J gene TRBJ2-3; 7 bases fit TRBD2. Germline CDR1 SEHNR, CDR2 FQNEAQ (reference sequence). J lost 5 bases, V lost 5 bases, and 16 bases had no gene match. The CDR3 spans 17 residues. The CDR3 DNA sequence: TGTGCCAGCAGCCCGACCAAAGGTGGGCTAGCGGAAGATACGCAGTATTTT. Translating it yields CASSPTKGGLAEDTQYF.

This clonotype has a count of ten or more. This chain joins TRBV12-3 or TRBV12-4 and TRBJ1-5; D might be TRBD1 (5 bases). This CDR3 contains 14 residues. Trimming left V 6 bases short and J 7 bases short, with 16 bases between. CDR3 sequence (DNA): TGTGCCAGCAGAACATGGGGGGTATCGCAGCCCCAGCATTTT. This gives the protein CASRTWGVSQPQHF.

This clonotype has only a few counts. The chain joins TRBV5-6 to TRBJ2-1; TRBD2 aligns across 12 bases. Germline V gene sequence: CDR1 SGHDT, CDR2 YYEEEE. This CDR3 has 16 amino acids. V gave up 4 bases and J gave up 2 bases; unmatched junction bases: 4. CDR3 loop: CASSRLAGGPYNEQFF. CDR3 DNA sequence: TGTGCCAGCAGCCGCCTAGCGGGGGGGCCCTACAATGAGCAGTTCTTC.

The chain is built from TRBV18 and TRBJ2-7, with TRBD2 matching over 7 bases. Trimming cost V 4 bases and J 0 bases; bases outside gene matches: 3. The CDR3 sequence is 14 residues long. The V gene's germline CDR1 is KGHSH and CDR2 LQKENI. In nucleotides, the CDR3 is TGTGCCAGCTCACTCGGGACTACCTCCTACGAGCAGTACTTC. It specifies CASSLGTTSYEQYF.

The CDR3 DNA sequence: TGTGCCAGCGGCGACACAGGGGACCCCTACGAGCAGTACTTC. This sequence encodes CASGDTGDPYEQYF. The genes are TRBV7-9 and TRBJ2-7, with TRBD1 matching over 7 bases. Germline CDR1 and CDR2: SEHNR and FQNEAQ (reference sequence). Trimming at V came to 8 bases and at J to 2 bases, leaving 9 bases not matched to a gene. This CDR3 comprises 14 residues.

This clonotype showed up many times. V gene TRBV29-1 combines with J gene TRBJ2-2; no reliable D call. Germline values: CDR1 SQVTM, CDR2 ANQGSEA. The CDR3 extends over 11 amino acids. V was clipped by 4 bases and J by 2 bases, with 2 bases between them. CDR3 residues: CSVANTGELFF. CDR3 nucleotides: TGCAGCGTTGCCAACACCGGGGAGCTGTTTTTT.

This clonotype has a count of ten or more. The CDR3 is CASSLGLGQGAADTQYF. The CDR3 nucleotides read TGTGCCAGCAGTTTAGGGCTGGGGCAGGGGGCCGCAGATACGCAGTATTTT. J is TRBJ2-3 and V is TRBV28; 8 positions agree with TRBD1. The CDR3 spans 17 residues. The J segment lost 4 bases and the V segment lost 2 bases, leaving 11 bases of the junction unmatched. Germline V gene lookup returns CDR1 MDHEN and CDR2 SYDVKM.

There are many counts of this clonotype. The gene calls are TRBV5-1 and TRBJ2-5; 7 positions match TRBD2. The CDR3 is made up of 14 amino acids. CDR1 is SGHRS and CDR2 is YFSETQ in the germline V gene. The V and J ends lost 2 bases and 0 bases, in that order; junction bases with no gene match: 1. CDR3 in DNA: TGCGCCAGCAGCTTCGGGGGGTACCAAGAGACCCAGTACTTC. Amino acid sequence: CASSFGGYQETQYF.

The table lists this clonotype with many counts. The rearrangement joins TRBV11-2 to TRBJ1-2; D might be TRBD1 (5 bases). The V and J ends lost 5 bases and 4 bases respectively, with 14 bases between them. Germline CDR1 and CDR2: SGHAT and FQNNGV. The CDR3 is 14 amino acids. The CDR3 is CASSPIGGSYGYTF. CDR3 in DNA: TGTGCCAGCAGCCCCATCGGGGGGAGCTATGGCTACACCTTC.

The table lists this clonotype with many counts. The genes are TRBV11-1 and TRBJ2-7; 7 bases align to TRBD1. This CDR3 has 15 amino acids. The germline CDR1 and CDR2 sequences are SGHAT and FQDESV (reference sequence). After removal of 4 bases from V and 2 bases from J, the junction contained 8 bases not matched to a gene. The CDR3 DNA reads TGTGCCAGCAGCTCCCGGACAGGTAGTACCTACGAGCAGTACTTC. Protein: CASSSRTGSTYEQYF.

This clonotype was detected many times. The chain joins TRBV28 to TRBJ2-5; 8 nucleotides agree with TRBD2. The CDR3 is 15 residues long. Germline V gene lookup returns CDR1 MDHEN and CDR2 SYDVKM. The trim removed 5 bases at V and 4 bases at J, leaving 9 bases unmatched. The CDR3 bases are TGTGCCAGCAGTATAACACCGGGACTAGTAGAGACCCAGTACTTC. Protein sequence: CASSITPGLVETQYF. Using reference TRBV28 and TRBJ2-5 for the parts outside the CDR3, the full variable domain is DVKVTQSSRYLVKRTGEKVFLECVQDMDHENMFWYRQDPGLGLRLIYFSYDVKMKEKGDIPEGYSVSREKKERFSLILESASTNQTSMYLCASSITPGLVETQYFGPGTRLLVL.